Reported below is one T cell receptor (beta chain). Its specificity is unknown. This entry comes from a study of cytomegalovirus exposure and HLA in healthy donors. Overall study context: An analysis done earlier identified 95 million to 140 million unique TCR beta sequences from about 180 million T cells. General study points: Using a false discovery rate of 0.05, a later analysis showed that approximately 18,000 TCR beta sequences were associated with HLA alleles.

The primer mix had 60 Vbeta and 13 Jbeta primers. Produced via immunoSEQ multiplex PCR; TCRdb's table is partial and in-frame only. Among under 150,000 clones listed, around 72% were seen once. CDR3 length: 15 amino acids. Germline values: CDR1 SGHRS, CDR2 YFSETQ. The V and J ends lost 3 bases and 3 bases respectively, with 15 bases between them. Not recorded for this donor was the CMV serostatus. The material sequenced was PBMCs. The TCR comes from a human donor in good health. The rearrangement uses TRBV5-1 and TRBJ2-5, with D tentatively TRBD2 (6 bases). CDR3 in DNA: TGCGCCAGCAGCTGGTTCGGGGGTAGGGAAGAGACCCAGTACTTC. As protein: CASSWFGGREETQYF. The whole variable domain, remainder taken from reference TRBV5-1 and TRBJ2-5, is KAGVTQTPRYLIKTRGQQVTLSCSPISGHRSVSWYQQTPGQGLQFLFEYFSETQRNKGNFPGRFSGRQFSNSRSEMNVSTLELGDSALYLCASSWFGGREETQYFGPGTRLLVL.